This TCR beta chain is from a study of control samples from healthy donors and cancer patients. Generated by immunoSEQ multiplex PCR, the TCRdb table keeps only in-frame clones and is missing some. The sample carries about 120,000 clones, around 89% recorded once. Germline lookup yields CDR1 SGHRS and CDR2 YFSETQ. V dropped 2 bases and J dropped 7 bases, with 16 bases sitting between them. This CDR3 contains 15 residues. The sample taken for sequencing was PBMCs. The receptor was derived from a woman aged 60-75 years with lung cancer. The chain uses TRBV5-1 and TRBJ2-1; tentative D call: TRBD1 (5 bases). The CDR3 coding sequence is TGCGCCAGCAGCTTTAGGGCAGGGTCGACGAATGAGCAGTTCTTC. This translates into CASSFRAGSTNEQFF.